This TCR beta chain was profiled in a study of long-term antiretroviral therapy in people with HIV. In germline, CDR1 is SEHNR, CDR2 FQNEAQ (reference sequence). V was pared by 2 bases and J by 0 bases, with 13 bases between. The CDR3 runs to 16 residues. It was version v3.0 of the immunoSEQ assay that was run at survey level. The repertoire was sequenced with immunoSEQ multiplex PCR; TCRdb's copy has only in-frame clones and lacks some. Found here are around 30,000 clones, approximately 85% of them singletons; the top ten hold just under 8.5%. The TCR originated in a man aged 40-49 years with HIV. The rearrangement joins TRBV7-9 to TRBJ1-1; unclear D gene. The input for sequencing was unsorted PBMCs, taken 3 years after starting antiretroviral therapy. The CDR3 region is CASSLLPPAMNTEAFF. The CDR3 DNA reads as TGTGCCAGCAGCTTACTCCCCCCCGCTATGAACACTGAAGCTTTCTTT. Supplemented by reference TRBV7-9 and TRBJ1-1, the full variable domain reads DTGVSQNPRHKITKRGQNVTFRCDPISEHNRLYWYRQTLGQGPEFLTYFQNEAQLEKSRLLSDRFSAERPKGSFSTLEIQRTEQGDSAMYLCASSLLPPAMNTEAFFGQGTRLTVV.